Shown below are 2 T cell receptor beta chains from a single sample sequenced in a study of OX40 agonist ivuxolimab in advanced cancers. Some clones are missing from TCRdb's copy, which holds only in-frame ones; the method was immunoSEQ multiplex PCR. The sample has fewer than 55,000 clones; about 86% are singletons. Source: CD4+ or CD8+ T cells sorted from blood, taken in a trial of the OX40 agonist ivuxolimab. The receptor source for this set is an adult with an advanced solid tumor such as melanoma, head and neck, liver or kidney cancer.

This chain links TRBV7-3 with TRBJ1-1; TRBD1 matches 7 bases. This CDR3 comprises 15 residues. With 5 bases clipped from V and 0 bases from J, the junction kept 6 bases outside the gene matches. The germline V gene has CDR1 SGHTA and CDR2 FQGTGA. The CDR3 protein is CASSPLGGMNTEAFF. For the CDR3, the DNA is TGTGCCAGCAGCCCCCTAGGGGGCATGAACACTGAAGCTTTCTTT.

In this sample, this clone turned up a few times. The chain couples TRBV25-1 to TRBJ1-2; TRBD1 matches 7 bases. This CDR3 is built from 12 residues. CDR1 MGHDK and CDR2 SYGVNS come from the germline V gene. Trimming cost V 8 bases and J 3 bases; bases outside gene matches: 3. CDR3 protein: CASLGTDYGYTF. The CDR3 DNA sequence: TGTGCCAGCCTGGGGACAGACTATGGCTACACCTTC.